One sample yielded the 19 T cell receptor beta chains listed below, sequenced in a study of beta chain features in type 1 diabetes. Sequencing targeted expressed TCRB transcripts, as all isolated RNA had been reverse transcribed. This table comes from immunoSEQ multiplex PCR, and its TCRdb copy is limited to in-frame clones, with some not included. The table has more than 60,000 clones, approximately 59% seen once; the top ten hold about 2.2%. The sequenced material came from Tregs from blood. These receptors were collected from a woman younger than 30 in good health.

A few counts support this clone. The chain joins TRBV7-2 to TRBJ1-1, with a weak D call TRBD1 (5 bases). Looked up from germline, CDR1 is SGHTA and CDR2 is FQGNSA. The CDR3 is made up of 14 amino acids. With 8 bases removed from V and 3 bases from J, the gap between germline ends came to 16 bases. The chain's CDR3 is CASSGQGGDTEAFF. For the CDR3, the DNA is TGTGCCAGCTCGGGGCAGGGCGGGGACACTGAAGCTTTCTTT.

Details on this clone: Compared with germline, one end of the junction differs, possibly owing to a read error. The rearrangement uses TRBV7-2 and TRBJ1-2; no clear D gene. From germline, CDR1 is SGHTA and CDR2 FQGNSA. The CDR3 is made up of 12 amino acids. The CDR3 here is CASSFPTYDYTF. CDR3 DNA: TGTGCCAGCAGCTTCCCAACCTATGACTACACCTTC.

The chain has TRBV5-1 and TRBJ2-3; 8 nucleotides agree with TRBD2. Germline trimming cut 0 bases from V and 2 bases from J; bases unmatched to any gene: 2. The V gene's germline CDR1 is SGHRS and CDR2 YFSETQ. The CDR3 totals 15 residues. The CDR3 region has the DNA TGCGCCAGCAGCTTGGTAGCGGGACCCACAGATACGCAGTATTTT. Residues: CASSLVAGPTDTQYF.

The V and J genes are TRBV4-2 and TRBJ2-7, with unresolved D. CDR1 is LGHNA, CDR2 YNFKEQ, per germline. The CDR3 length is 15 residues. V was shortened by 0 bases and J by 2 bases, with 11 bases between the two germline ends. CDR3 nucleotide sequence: TGTGCCAGCAGCCAAGATATGAGACAACCCTACGAGCAGTACTTC. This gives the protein CASSQDMRQPYEQYF.

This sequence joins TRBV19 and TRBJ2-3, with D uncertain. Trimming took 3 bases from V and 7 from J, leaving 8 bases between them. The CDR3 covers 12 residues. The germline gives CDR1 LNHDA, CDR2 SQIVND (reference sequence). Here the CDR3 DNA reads TGTGCCAGTAGTATGGGCAGAAATACGCAGTATTTT. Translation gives CASSMGRNTQYF. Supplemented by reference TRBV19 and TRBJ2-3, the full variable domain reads DGGITQSPKYLFRKEGQNVTLSCEQNLNHDAMYWYRQDPGQGLRLIYYSQIVNDFQKGDIAEGYSVSREKKESFPLTVTSAQKNPTAFYLCASSMGRNTQYFGPGTRLTVL.

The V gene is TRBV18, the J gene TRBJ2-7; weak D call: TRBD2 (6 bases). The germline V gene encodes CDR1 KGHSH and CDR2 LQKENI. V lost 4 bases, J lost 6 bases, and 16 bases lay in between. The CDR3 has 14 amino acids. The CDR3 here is CASSHGGSTSEQYF. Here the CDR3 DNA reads TGTGCCAGCTCACACGGGGGATCGACAAGCGAGCAGTACTTC. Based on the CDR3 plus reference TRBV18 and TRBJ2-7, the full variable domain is NAGVMQNPRHLVRRRGQEARLRCSPMKGHSHVYWYRQLPEEGLKFMVYLQKENIIDESGMPKERFSAEFPKEGPSILRIQQVVRGDSAAYFCASSHGGSTSEQYFGPGTRLTVT.

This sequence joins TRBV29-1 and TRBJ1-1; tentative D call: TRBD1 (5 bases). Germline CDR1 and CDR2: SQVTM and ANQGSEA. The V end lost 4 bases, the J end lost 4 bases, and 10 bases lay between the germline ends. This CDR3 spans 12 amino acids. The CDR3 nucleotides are TGCAGCGTTGCGCAGGGCATCACTGAAGCTTTCTTT. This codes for CSVAQGITEAFF.

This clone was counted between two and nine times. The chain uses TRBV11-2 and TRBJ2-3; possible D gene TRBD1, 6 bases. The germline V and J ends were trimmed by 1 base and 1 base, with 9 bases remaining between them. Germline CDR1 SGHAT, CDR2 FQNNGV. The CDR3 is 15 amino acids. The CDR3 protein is CASSLVGARTDTQYF. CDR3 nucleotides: TGTGCCAGCAGCTTAGTGGGGGCGCGCACAGATACGCAGTATTTT.

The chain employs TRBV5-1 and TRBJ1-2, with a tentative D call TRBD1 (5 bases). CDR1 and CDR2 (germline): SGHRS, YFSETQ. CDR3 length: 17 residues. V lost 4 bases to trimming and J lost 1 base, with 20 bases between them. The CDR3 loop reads CASSRKERTDINYGYTF. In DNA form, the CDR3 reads TGCGCCAGCAGCCGTAAGGAGAGGACGGACATTAACTATGGCTACACCTTC.

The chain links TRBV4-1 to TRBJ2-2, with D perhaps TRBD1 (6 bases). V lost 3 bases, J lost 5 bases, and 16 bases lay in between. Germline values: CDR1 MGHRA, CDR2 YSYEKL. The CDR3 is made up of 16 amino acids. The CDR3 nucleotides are TGCGCCAGCAGCCATAGATTTGGACAGACAACCGGGGAGCTGTTTTTT. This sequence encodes CASSHRFGQTTGELFF.

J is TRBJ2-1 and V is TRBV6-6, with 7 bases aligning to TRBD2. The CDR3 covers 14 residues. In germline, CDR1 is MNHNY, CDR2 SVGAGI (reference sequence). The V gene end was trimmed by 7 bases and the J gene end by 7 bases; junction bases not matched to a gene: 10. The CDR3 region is CASTVAGGGNEQFF. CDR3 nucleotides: TGTGCCAGCACCGTAGCGGGTGGGGGGAATGAGCAGTTCTTC.

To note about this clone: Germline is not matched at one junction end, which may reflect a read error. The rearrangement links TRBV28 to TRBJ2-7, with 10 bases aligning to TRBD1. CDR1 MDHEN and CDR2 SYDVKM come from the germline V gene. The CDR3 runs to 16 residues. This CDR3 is CASRGPLGQGSSEQYF. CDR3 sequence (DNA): TGTGCCAGCAGAGGCCCATTGGGACAGGGGTCCTCCGAGCAGTACTTC.

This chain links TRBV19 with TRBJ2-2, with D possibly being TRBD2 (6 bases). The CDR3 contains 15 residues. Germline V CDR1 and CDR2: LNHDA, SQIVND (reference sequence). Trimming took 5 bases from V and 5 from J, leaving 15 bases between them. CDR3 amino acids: CASSGRGGGTGELFF. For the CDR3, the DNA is TGTGCCAGTAGTGGGCGGGGCGGCGGGACCGGGGAGCTGTTTTTT. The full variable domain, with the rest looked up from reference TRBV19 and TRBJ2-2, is DGGITQSPKYLFRKEGQNVTLSCEQNLNHDAMYWYRQDPGQGLRLIYYSQIVNDFQKGDIAEGYSVSREKKESFPLTVTSAQKNPTAFYLCASSGRGGGTGELFFGEGSRLTVL.

The CDR3 DNA follows: TGTGCCAGCAGCTTGGGACAGGGAGGCGGAGAGACCCAGTACTTC. This gives the protein CASSLGQGGGETQYF. The V call is TRBV5-6, the J call TRBJ2-5, with TRBD1 as a possible D gene (7 bases). CDR1 is SGHDT and CDR2 is YYEEEE in the germline V gene. V dropped 0 bases and J dropped 4 bases, with 13 bases sitting between them. The CDR3 is 15 amino acids.

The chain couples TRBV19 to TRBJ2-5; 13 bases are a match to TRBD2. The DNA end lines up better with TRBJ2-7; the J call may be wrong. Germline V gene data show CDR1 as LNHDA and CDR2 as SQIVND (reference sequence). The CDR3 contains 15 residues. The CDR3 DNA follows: TGTGCCAGTAGTCCCCGGACTAGCGGGAGAAACGAGCAGTACTTC. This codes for CASSPRTSGRNEQYF.

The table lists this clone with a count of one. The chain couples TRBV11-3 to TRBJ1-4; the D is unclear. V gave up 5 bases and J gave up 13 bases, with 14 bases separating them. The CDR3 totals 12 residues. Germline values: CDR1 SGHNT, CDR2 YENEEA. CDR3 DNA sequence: TGTGCCAGCAGCCTCCGGGGTGGGAGACTGTTTTTT. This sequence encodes CASSLRGGRLFF.

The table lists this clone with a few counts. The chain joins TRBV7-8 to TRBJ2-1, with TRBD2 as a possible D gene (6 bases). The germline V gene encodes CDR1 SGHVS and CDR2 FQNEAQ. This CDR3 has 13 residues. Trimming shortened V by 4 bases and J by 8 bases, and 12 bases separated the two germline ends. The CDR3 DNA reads TGTGCCAGCAGCTCGACTAGTACCGATGAGCAGTTCTTC. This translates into CASSSTSTDEQFF.

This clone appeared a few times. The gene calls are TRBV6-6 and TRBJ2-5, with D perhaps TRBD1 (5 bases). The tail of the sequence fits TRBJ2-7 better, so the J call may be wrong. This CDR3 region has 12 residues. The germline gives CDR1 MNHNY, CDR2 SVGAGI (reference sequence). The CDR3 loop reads CASRQGSYEQYF. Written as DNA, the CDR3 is TGTGCCAGCAGGCAGGGTTCCTACGAGCAGTACTTC.

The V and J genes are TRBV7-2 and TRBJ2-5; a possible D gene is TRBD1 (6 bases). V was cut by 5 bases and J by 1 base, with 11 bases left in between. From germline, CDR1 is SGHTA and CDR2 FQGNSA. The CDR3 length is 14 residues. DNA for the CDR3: TGTGCCAGCAGCCCTGGGGGCCTCCAAGAGACCCAGTACTTC. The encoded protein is CASSPGGLQETQYF.